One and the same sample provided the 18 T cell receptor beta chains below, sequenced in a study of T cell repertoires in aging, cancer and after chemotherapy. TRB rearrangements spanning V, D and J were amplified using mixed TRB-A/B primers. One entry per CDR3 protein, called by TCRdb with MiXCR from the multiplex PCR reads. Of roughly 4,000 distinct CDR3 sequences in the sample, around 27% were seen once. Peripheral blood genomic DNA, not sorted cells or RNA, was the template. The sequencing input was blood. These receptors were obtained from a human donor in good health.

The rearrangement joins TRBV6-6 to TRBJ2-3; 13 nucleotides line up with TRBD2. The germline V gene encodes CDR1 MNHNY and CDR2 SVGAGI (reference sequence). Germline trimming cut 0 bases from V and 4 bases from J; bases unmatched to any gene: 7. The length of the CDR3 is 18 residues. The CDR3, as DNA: TGTGCCAGCAGTTACTCGGAACTAGCGGGAGGGAGGCCAGATACGCAGTATTTT. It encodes CASSYSELAGGRPDTQYF.

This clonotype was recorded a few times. The CDR3 here is CASSSPSEGNYEQYF. CDR3 sequence (DNA): TGTGCCAGCAGTTCTCCGAGTGAAGGGAACTACGAGCAGTACTTC. The chain employs TRBV6-6 and TRBJ2-7; D unclear. The V and J ends lost 4 bases and 3 bases respectively, with 16 bases between them. The CDR3 has 15 residues. CDR1 and CDR2 from the germline V gene are MNHNY and SVGAGI (reference sequence).

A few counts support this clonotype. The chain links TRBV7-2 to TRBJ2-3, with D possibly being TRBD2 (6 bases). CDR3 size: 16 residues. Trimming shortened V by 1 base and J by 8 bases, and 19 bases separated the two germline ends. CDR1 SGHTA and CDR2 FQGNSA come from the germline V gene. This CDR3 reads CASSLVGGRSLGTQYF. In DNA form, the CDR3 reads TGTGCCAGCAGCTTAGTTGGGGGGAGGAGCTTGGGTACGCAGTATTTT.

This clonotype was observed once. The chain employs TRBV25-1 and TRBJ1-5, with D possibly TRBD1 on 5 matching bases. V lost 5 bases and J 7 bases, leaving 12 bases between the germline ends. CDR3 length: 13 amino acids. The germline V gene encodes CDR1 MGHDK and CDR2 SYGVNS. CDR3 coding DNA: TGTGCCAGCAGTCTAGTTGGGGCCCAGCCCCAGCATTTT. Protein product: CASSLVGAQPQHF.

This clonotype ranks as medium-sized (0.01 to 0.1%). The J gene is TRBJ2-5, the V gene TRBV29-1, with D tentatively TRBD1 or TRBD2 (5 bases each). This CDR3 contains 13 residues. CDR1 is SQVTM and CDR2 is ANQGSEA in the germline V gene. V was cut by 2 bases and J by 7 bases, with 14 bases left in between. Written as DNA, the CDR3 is TGCAGCGTTGAACAGGGCCGGGAAGGGACCCAGTACTTC. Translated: CSVEQGREGTQYF.

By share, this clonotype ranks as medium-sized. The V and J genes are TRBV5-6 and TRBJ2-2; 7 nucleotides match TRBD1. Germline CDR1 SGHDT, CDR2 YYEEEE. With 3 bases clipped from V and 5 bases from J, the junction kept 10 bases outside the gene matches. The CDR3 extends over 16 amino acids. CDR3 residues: CASSYAGQVGTGELFF. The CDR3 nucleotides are TGTGCCAGCAGCTATGCCGGACAGGTGGGGACCGGGGAGCTGTTTTTT.

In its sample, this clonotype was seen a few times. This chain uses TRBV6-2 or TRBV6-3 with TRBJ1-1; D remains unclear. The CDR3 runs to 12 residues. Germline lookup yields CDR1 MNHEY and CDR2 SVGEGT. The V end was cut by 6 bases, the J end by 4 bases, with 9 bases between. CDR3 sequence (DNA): TGTGCCAGCAGGGAGTCTCGCACTGAAGCTTTCTTT. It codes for CASRESRTEAFF.

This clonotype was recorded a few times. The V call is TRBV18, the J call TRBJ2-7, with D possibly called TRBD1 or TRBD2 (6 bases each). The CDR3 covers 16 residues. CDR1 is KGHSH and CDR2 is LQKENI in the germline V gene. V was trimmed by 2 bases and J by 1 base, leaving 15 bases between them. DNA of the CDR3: TGTGCCAGCTCACCATCCGGGGGCGGAATATCCTACGAGCAGTACTTC. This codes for CASSPSGGGISYEQYF. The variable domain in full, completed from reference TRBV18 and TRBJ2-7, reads NAGVMQNPRHLVRRRGQEARLRCSPMKGHSHVYWYRQLPEEGLKFMVYLQKENIIDESGMPKERFSAEFPKEGPSILRIQQVVRGDSAAYFCASSPSGGGISYEQYFGPGTRLTVT.

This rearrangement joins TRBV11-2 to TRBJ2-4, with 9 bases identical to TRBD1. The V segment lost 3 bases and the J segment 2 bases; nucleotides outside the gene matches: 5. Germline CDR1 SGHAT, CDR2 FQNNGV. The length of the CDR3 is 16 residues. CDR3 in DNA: TGTGCCAGCAGCTTTACAGGGGGCATAACCAAAAACATTCAGTACTTC. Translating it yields CASSFTGGITKNIQYF. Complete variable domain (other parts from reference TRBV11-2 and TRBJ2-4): EAGVAQSPRYKIIEKRQSVAFWCNPISGHATLYWYQQILGQGPKLLIQFQNNGVVDDSQLPKDRFSAERLKGVDSTLKIQPAKLEDSAVYLCASSFTGGITKNIQYFGAGTRLSVL.

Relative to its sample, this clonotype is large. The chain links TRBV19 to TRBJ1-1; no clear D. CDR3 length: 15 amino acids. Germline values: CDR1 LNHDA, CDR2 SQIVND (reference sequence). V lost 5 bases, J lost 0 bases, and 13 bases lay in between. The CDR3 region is CASSPTPSMNTEAFF. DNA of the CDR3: TGTGCCAGTAGTCCGACGCCGTCCATGAACACTGAAGCTTTCTTT.

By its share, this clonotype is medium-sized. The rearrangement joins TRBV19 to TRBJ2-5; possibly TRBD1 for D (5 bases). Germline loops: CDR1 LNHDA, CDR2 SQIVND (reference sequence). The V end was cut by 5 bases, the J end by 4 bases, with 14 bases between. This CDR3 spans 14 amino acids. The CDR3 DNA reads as TGTGCCAGTAGTGCACAACAGGAATCAGAGACCCAGTACTTC. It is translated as CASSAQQESETQYF.

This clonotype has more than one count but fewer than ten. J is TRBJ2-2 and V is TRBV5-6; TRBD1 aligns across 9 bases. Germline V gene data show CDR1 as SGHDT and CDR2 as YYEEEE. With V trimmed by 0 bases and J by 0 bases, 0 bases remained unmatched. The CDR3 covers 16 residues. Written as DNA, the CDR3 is TGTGCCAGCAGCTTGGGGGACAGGGCGAACACCGGGGAGCTGTTTTTT. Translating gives CASSLGDRANTGELFF.

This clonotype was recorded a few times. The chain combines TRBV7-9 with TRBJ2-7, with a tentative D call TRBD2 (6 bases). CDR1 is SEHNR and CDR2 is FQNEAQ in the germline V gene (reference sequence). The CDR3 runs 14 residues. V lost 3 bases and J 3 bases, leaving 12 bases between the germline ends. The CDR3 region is CASSFDSGDYEQYF. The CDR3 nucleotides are TGTGCCAGCAGCTTCGATAGCGGAGACTACGAGCAGTACTTC. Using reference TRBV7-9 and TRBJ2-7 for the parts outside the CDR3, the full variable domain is DTGVSQNPRHKITKRGQNVTFRCDPISEHNRLYWYRQTLGQGPEFLTYFQNEAQLEKSRLLSDRFSAERPKGSFSTLEIQRTEQGDSAMYLCASSFDSGDYEQYFGPGTRLTVT.

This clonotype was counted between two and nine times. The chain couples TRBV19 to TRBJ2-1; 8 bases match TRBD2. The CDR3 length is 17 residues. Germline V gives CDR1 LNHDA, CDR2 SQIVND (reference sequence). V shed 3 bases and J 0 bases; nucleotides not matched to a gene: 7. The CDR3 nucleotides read TGTGCCAGTAGTATCCTCAGAAGCGGGAGCTCCTACAATGAGCAGTTCTTC. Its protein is CASSILRSGSSYNEQFF.

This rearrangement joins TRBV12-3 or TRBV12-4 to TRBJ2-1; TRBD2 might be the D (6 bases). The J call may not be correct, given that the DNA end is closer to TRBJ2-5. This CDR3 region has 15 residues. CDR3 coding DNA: TGTGCCAGCAGCTCTTTCTCGGGACTTGGATTTGACCAGTACTTC. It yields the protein CASSSFSGLGFDQYF.

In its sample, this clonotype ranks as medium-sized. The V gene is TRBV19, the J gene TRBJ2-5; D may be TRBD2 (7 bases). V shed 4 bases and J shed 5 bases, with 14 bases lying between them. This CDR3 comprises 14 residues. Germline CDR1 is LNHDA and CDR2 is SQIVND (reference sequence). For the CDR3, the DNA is TGTGCCAGTAGTACCCAACGGGGGGCGGAGACCCAGTACTTC. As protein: CASSTQRGAETQYF.

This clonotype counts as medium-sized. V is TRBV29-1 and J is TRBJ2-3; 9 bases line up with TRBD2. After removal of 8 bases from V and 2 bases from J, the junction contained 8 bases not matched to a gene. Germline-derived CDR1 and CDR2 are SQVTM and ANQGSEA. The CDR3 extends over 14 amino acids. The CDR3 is CSLSTGLATDTQYF. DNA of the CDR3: TGCAGCTTATCCACGGGACTAGCCACAGATACGCAGTATTTT.

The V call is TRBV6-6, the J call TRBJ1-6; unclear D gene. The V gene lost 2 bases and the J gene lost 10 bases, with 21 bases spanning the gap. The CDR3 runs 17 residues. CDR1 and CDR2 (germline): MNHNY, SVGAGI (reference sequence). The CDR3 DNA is TGTGCCAGCAGTTACGGGTACTCTGGAAGGTTCTGGTCACCCCTCCACTTT. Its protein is CASSYGYSGRFWSPLHF.